A single T cell receptor (beta chain) is shown here with its context. Its target is not known. This record comes from a study of cytomegalovirus exposure and HLA in healthy donors. The study, taken as a whole, reports: Rarity marked most TCR sequences, yet some public TCRs occurred in many donors. The TCR clusters that emerged in the first cohort tended, a later analysis found, to co-occur in the roughly 110 validation repertoires. The study listed approximately 170 cytomegalovirus-associated TCR beta chains. Diagnosis of cytomegalovirus status made by the classifier reportedly showed high specificity and sensitivity.

Repertoires were generated with immunoSEQ multiplex PCR, while TCRdb's copy carries only in-frame clones and drops some. The sample holds 80,000 to 100,000 clones, roughly 87% seen once. The TCR originated in a young man in good health and CMV-seropositive. The sequencing sample was made of PBMCs.

The CDR3 is CASSAQVGGGTDTQYF. In DNA form, the CDR3 reads TGTGCCAGCAGCGCACAGGTGGGGGGGGGCACAGATACGCAGTATTTT. This sequence joins TRBV9 and TRBJ2-3; 7 positions agree with TRBD2. The germline V gene encodes CDR1 SGDLS and CDR2 YYNGEE. The J segment lost 1 base and the V segment lost 3 bases, leaving 8 bases of the junction unmatched. The CDR3 spans 16 residues. Together with reference TRBV9 and TRBJ2-3, the CDR3 gives the full variable domain: DSGVTQTPKHLITATGQRVTLRCSPRSGDLSVYWYQQSLDQGLQFLIQYYNGEERAKGNILERFSAQQFPDLHSELNLSSLELGDSALYFCASSAQVGGGTDTQYFGPGTRLTVL.